This T cell receptor beta chain was identified during a study of Graves' ophthalmopathy and Graves' hyperthyroidism. Amplification of the TCR beta CDR3 regions used RNA transcripts (as template). First-round RT-PCR used HTBI primers; second-round multiplex PCR followed. Each CDR3 protein is one row after TCRdb ran MiXCR on the multiplex PCR reads. Of some 350,000 distinct CDR3 sequences listed, 17% are singletons. Trimming took off 2 bases at V and 11 bases at J, with 21 bases between the two ends. This CDR3 has 14 residues. The germline CDR1 and CDR2 sequences are SQVTM and ANQGSEA. In this sample, this clonotype turned up many times.

The rearrangement joins TRBV29-1 to TRBJ1-1; D gene uncertain. Sequencing was done on a sample of peripheral blood. This TCR came from an adult woman with stable Graves' hyperthyroidism. The CDR3 DNA reads as TGCAGCGTTGAAATTTTAGTGAACCCTTGGGCGGCTTTCTTT. Its translation: CSVEILVNPWAAFF.